The 24 T cell receptor beta chains below come from one sample, sequenced in a study of cytomegalovirus exposure and HLA in healthy donors. Researchers ran the PCR with 60 Vbeta and 13 Jbeta primers. Profiling relied on immunoSEQ multiplex PCR, and the TCRdb table lists in-frame clones only, not all of them. The profile shows about 140,000 clones, about three quarters of them singletons. The sequencing input was PBMCs. The source is a woman aged 25 to 45 in good health and CMV-seronegative.

The genes are TRBV2 and TRBJ1-5; possible D gene TRBD1, 6 bases. The CDR3 totals 12 residues. V was shortened by 9 bases and J by 3 bases, with 9 bases between the two germline ends. Germline CDR1 is SNHLY and CDR2 is FYNNEI. The CDR3 sequence is CASKGDNQPQHF. The CDR3 DNA reads TGTGCCAGTAAGGGGGACAATCAGCCCCAGCATTTT.

The chain employs TRBV4-1 and TRBJ2-3, with TRBD2 identical over 9 bases. The germline CDR1 and CDR2 sequences are MGHRA and YSYEKL. The J segment lost 4 bases and the V segment lost 1 base, leaving 6 bases of the junction unmatched. CDR3 length: 16 residues. CDR3 region: CASSQGASGVPDTQYF. The CDR3 DNA reads as TGCGCCAGCAGCCAAGGTGCTAGCGGGGTACCAGATACGCAGTATTTT.

In this sample, this clone turned up once. The genes are TRBV21-1 and TRBJ2-7; TRBD2, the table's D call, lacks a check against the DNA. TRBV21-1 is described as a pseudogene. CDR3 length: 14 residues. The CDR3 is CASSMRGAPGEQYF. CDR3 coding DNA: TGTGCCAGCAGCATGCGGGGGGCCCCGGGAGAGCAGTACTTC.

In regard to this clone: One end of the junction is discordant with germline, which a read error may explain. The gene calls are TRBV6-1 and TRBJ1-6; D is perhaps TRBD1 (5 bases). The CDR3 is made up of 15 amino acids. In germline, CDR1 is MNHNS, CDR2 SASEGT. This CDR3 reads CASNEAPGSRSPLHF. Here the CDR3 DNA reads TGTGCCAGCAATGAAGCCCCAGGGTCGAGATCACCCCTCCACTTT.

V and J are TRBV14 and TRBJ1-2; TRBD1 matches at 8 bases. CDR1 and CDR2 (germline): SGHDN, FVKESK. The CDR3 has 17 amino acids. V dropped 3 bases and J dropped 4; count of bases not matched to a gene: 13. CDR3 protein: CASSQRPGQGLRYGYTF. The CDR3 DNA reads as TGTGCCAGCAGCCAGAGACCCGGACAGGGACTGCGCTATGGCTACACCTTC.

This chain links TRBV5-4 with TRBJ1-1, with TRBD1 identical over 7 bases. The V gene end was trimmed by 4 bases and the J gene end by 7 bases; junction bases not matched to a gene: 7. The germline V gene encodes CDR1 SGHNT and CDR2 YYREEE (reference sequence). The CDR3 sequence is 13 residues long. CDR3: CASSRGPFFEAFF. The CDR3 region has the DNA TGTGCCAGCAGCAGGGGGCCCTTTTTTGAAGCTTTCTTT. Using reference TRBV5-4 and TRBJ1-1 for the parts outside the CDR3, the full variable domain is ETGVTQSPTHLIKTRGQQVTLRCSSQSGHNTVSWYQQALGQGPQFIFQYYREEENGRGNFPPRFSGLQFPNYSSELNVNALELDDSALYLCASSRGPFFEAFFGQGTRLTVV.

V and J are TRBV7-9 and TRBJ2-6, with D unclear. Trimming left V 5 bases short and J 4 bases short, with 15 bases between. This CDR3 region has 16 residues. Germline loops: CDR1 SEHNR, CDR2 FQNEAQ (reference sequence). The CDR3 here is CASSPSALPGANVLTF. CDR3 nucleotide sequence: TGTGCCAGCAGCCCTAGTGCCCTCCCAGGGGCCAACGTCCTGACTTTC.

This clone was counted only a few times. The V and J genes are TRBV4-2 and TRBJ2-1; 11 bases fit TRBD1. With V trimmed by 3 bases and J by 5 bases, 3 bases remained unmatched. Germline-derived CDR1 and CDR2 are LGHNA and YNFKEQ. This CDR3 has 15 amino acids. CDR3 residues: CASSQGQGGDNEQFF. CDR3 in DNA: TGTGCCAGCAGCCAGGGACAGGGGGGGGACAATGAGCAGTTCTTC.

The CDR3 bases are TGTGCCAGCAGTTACGATGGGGCTCGCAATCAGCCCCAGCATTTT. This gives the protein CASSYDGARNQPQHF. The chain has TRBV6-5 and TRBJ1-5; the D gene is possibly TRBD1 (5 bases). V was trimmed by 2 bases and J by 2 bases, leaving 10 bases between them. CDR1 is MNHEY, CDR2 SVGAGI, per germline. The CDR3 runs to 15 residues.

This clone was recorded a few times. This chain joins TRBV6-1 and TRBJ1-2; possibly TRBD1 for D (6 bases). Per the germline V gene, CDR1 is MNHNS and CDR2 is SASEGT. Trimming took off 2 bases at V and 5 bases at J, with 9 bases between the two ends. The CDR3 loop spans 13 amino acids. CDR3 sequence: CASSETGLYGYTF. The CDR3 DNA sequence: TGTGCCAGCAGTGAAACAGGGCTGTATGGCTACACCTTC.

This clone was detected a few times. The V call is TRBV5-4, the J call TRBJ1-2, with TRBD1 matching over 10 bases. Trimming took 4 bases from V and 8 from J; bases not matched to a gene: 5. Germline V gene sequence: CDR1 SGHNT, CDR2 YYREEE (reference sequence). CDR3 size: 13 residues. This CDR3 reads CASSPTGGYGYTF. CDR3 in DNA: TGTGCCAGCAGCCCGACAGGGGGCTACGGCTACACCTTC.

The CDR3 region is CASSAGGEKLFF. The CDR3 DNA reads as TGTGCCAGCAGTGCCGGAGGTGAAAAACTGTTTTTT. V gene TRBV2 combines with J gene TRBJ1-4, with unresolved D. V gave up 4 bases and J gave up 7 bases, with 7 bases separating them. Germline CDR1 is SNHLY and CDR2 is FYNNEI. The length of the CDR3 is 12 residues.

The V gene is TRBV19, the J gene TRBJ2-2; perhaps TRBD1 as D (5 bases). Trimming shortened V by 5 bases and J by 2 bases, and 15 bases separated the two germline ends. Germline CDR1 and CDR2: LNHDA and SQIVND (reference sequence). The CDR3 consists of 16 residues. The CDR3, as DNA: TGTGCCAGTAGTCGACGTGAGACAGCTAACACCGGGGAGCTGTTTTTT. Amino acid sequence: CASSRRETANTGELFF.

This clone was counted between two and nine times. The chain recombines TRBV7-2 with TRBJ1-2; no definite D call. CDR1 is SGHTA, CDR2 FQGNSA, per germline. The CDR3 is 13 amino acids. Trimming removed 6 bases at V and 7 bases at J, with 15 bases between. CDR3 in amino acids: CASRFTRMGGYTF. The CDR3 DNA reads TGTGCCAGCAGATTTACGCGGATGGGTGGCTACACCTTC.

This rearrangement joins TRBV6-6 to TRBJ1-2, with D maybe TRBD1 (5 bases). There are 15 residues in the CDR3. The germline V gene encodes CDR1 MNHNY and CDR2 SVGAGI (reference sequence). V shed 5 bases and J shed 4 bases, with 17 bases lying between them. This chain's CDR3 is CASSPTTLRGYGYTF. CDR3 bases: TGTGCCAGCAGTCCCACGACTCTTAGGGGCTATGGCTACACCTTC.

This clone has just a few counts. The chain links TRBV14 to TRBJ2-5, with D perhaps TRBD2 (5 bases). This CDR3 has 16 residues. Per germline, CDR1 SGHDN and CDR2 FVKESK. The V end was cut by 4 bases, the J end by 5 bases, with 20 bases between. CDR3 nucleotide sequence: TGTGCCAGCAGCCGGAGTCCGCCAGGAGGATGGGAGACCCAGTACTTC. This sequence encodes CASSRSPPGGWETQYF.

This clone was found a few times. The V and J genes are TRBV2 and TRBJ1-5; 8 bases fit TRBD1. Trimming at V came to 8 bases and at J to 0 bases, leaving 9 bases not matched to a gene. CDR1 SNHLY and CDR2 FYNNEI come from the germline V gene. The CDR3 has 16 amino acids. CDR3 sequence (DNA): TGTGCCAGCCAACAGGGGGTCGGGCATAGCAATCAGCCCCAGCATTTT. Translation gives CASQQGVGHSNQPQHF.

The V call is TRBV5-1, the J call TRBJ2-6, with TRBD2 as a possible D gene (5 bases). This CDR3 contains 18 residues. Germline V gene data show CDR1 as SGHRS and CDR2 as YFSETQ. Trimming shortened V by 6 bases and J by 1 base, and 20 bases separated the two germline ends. CDR3 sequence: CASTFQTGVASGANVLTF. The CDR3 DNA is TGCGCCAGCACCTTTCAGACTGGCGTAGCGTCTGGGGCCAACGTCCTGACTTTC.

This sequence joins TRBV27 and TRBJ1-5; a possible D gene is TRBD1 (5 bases). CDR1 and CDR2 from the germline V gene are MNHEY and SMNVEV (reference sequence). V was clipped by 2 bases and J by 7 bases, with 15 bases between them. The CDR3 runs to 15 residues. CDR3 region: CASSLGFGGDQPQHF. The CDR3 DNA sequence: TGTGCCAGCAGTTTAGGTTTCGGGGGGGACCAGCCCCAGCATTTT.

The rearrangement links TRBV6-5 to TRBJ1-2, with 7 bases aligning to TRBD1. The CDR3 covers 11 residues. From germline, CDR1 is MNHEY and CDR2 SVGAGI. The V gene end was trimmed by 8 bases and the J gene end by 9 bases; junction bases not matched to a gene: 6. The CDR3, as DNA: TGTGCCAGCTTACGACAGGGTAGCTACACCTTC. This codes for CASLRQGSYTF.

The chain employs TRBV5-1 and TRBJ1-1; 12 positions agree with TRBD1. J gave up 1 base and V 4 bases, and 2 bases lay outside the gene matches. CDR1 and CDR2 from the germline V gene are SGHRS and YFSETQ. This CDR3 has 15 amino acids. Here the CDR3 reads CASSRDRGRNTEAFF. CDR3 DNA: TGCGCCAGCAGCCGGGACAGGGGGCGGAACACTGAAGCTTTCTTT.

The gene calls are TRBV5-6 and TRBJ1-1; D uncertain. The CDR3 is 12 amino acids. The V end was cut by 7 bases, the J end by 4 bases, with 11 bases between. Germline values: CDR1 SGHDT, CDR2 YYEEEE. CDR3 in DNA: TGTGCCAGCGACGCAGAGGGCACTGAAGCTTTCTTT. It specifies CASDAEGTEAFF.

The chain recombines TRBV5-1 with TRBJ1-1, with unresolved D. The CDR3 has 17 residues. Germline V CDR1 and CDR2: SGHRS, YFSETQ. Trimming took 0 bases from V and 0 from J, leaving 15 bases between them. For the CDR3, the DNA is TGCGCCAGCAGCTTGGTTTGGTCAGGCAGATTGAACACTGAAGCTTTCTTT. It specifies CASSLVWSGRLNTEAFF. Together with reference TRBV5-1 and TRBJ1-1, the CDR3 gives the full variable domain: KAGVTQTPRYLIKTRGQQVTLSCSPISGHRSVSWYQQTPGQGLQFLFEYFSETQRNKGNFPGRFSGRQFSNSRSEMNVSTLELGDSALYLCASSLVWSGRLNTEAFFGQGTRLTVV.

The chain joins TRBV9 to TRBJ2-3, with 7 positions matching TRBD2. V shed 6 bases, J shed 6 bases, and the junction held 13 bases outside the gene matches. Looked up from germline, CDR1 is SGDLS and CDR2 is YYNGEE. The CDR3 contains 15 residues. The CDR3 region is CASNPGTTSTDTQYF. CDR3 DNA: TGTGCCAGCAATCCCGGGACTACCTCAACCGATACGCAGTATTTT.